These 14 T cell receptor beta chains were all obtained from the same sample, sequenced in a study of blood T cell repertoires in COVID-19. Data came from immunoSEQ multiplex PCR; TCRdb stores just in-frame clones and leaves some out. This sample has roughly 110,000 clones; about 91% occur once, and the top ten carry approximately 6.8%. Sequenced input: peripheral blood. The receptor source for this set is a man aged 45 to 65 with active or convalescent COVID-19.

This clone was recorded only once. The rearrangement links TRBV28 to TRBJ1-5; TRBD1 matches at 7 bases. The trim removed 1 base at V and 0 bases at J, leaving 3 bases unmatched. Germline lookup yields CDR1 MDHEN and CDR2 SYDVKM. This CDR3 contains 16 residues. The CDR3 loop is CASSLSGQYSNQPQHF. Here the CDR3 DNA reads TGTGCCAGCAGTTTATCGGGACAGTATAGCAATCAGCCCCAGCATTTT.

This clone came up a few times. The J gene is TRBJ1-4, the V gene TRBV11-2; a possible D gene is TRBD1 (6 bases). CDR3 length: 16 amino acids. Germline CDR1 is SGHAT and CDR2 is FQNNGV. Trimming removed 4 bases at V and 4 bases at J, with 16 bases between. CDR3 in DNA: TGTGCCAGCAGCTCCGGGCGGGGGGCTGGTAATGAAAAACTGTTTTTT. Translation: CASSSGRGAGNEKLFF.

The table lists this clone with a few counts. The rearrangement links TRBV5-1 to TRBJ1-5, with a possible D match to TRBD1 (6 bases). Trimming cost V 4 bases and J 7 bases, with 12 bases left between them. The length of the CDR3 is 13 residues. The germline CDR1 and CDR2 sequences are SGHRS and YFSETQ. The CDR3 bases are TGCGCCAGCAGCGTGGACAGTCAACAGCCCCAGCATTTT. It encodes CASSVDSQQPQHF.

The rearrangement joins TRBV28 to TRBJ2-5; 11 bases map to TRBD1. Germline trimming cut 5 bases from V and 2 bases from J; bases unmatched to any gene: 4. The CDR3 extends over 15 amino acids. Looked up from germline, CDR1 is MDHEN and CDR2 is SYDVKM. The DNA of the CDR3 is TGTGCCAGCAGTCAAGGACAGGGGGCACAAGAGACCCAGTACTTC. This gives the protein CASSQGQGAQETQYF.

The chain joins TRBV12-3 or TRBV12-4 to TRBJ2-1; TRBD1 aligns across 8 bases. Trimming cost V 7 bases and J 8 bases; bases outside gene matches: 7. The CDR3 spans 13 residues. The CDR3 reads CASTRTGIHEQFF. The CDR3 DNA reads TGTGCCAGCACGAGGACAGGGATACATGAGCAGTTCTTC.

The chain is built from TRBV3-1 (or the pseudogene TRBV3-2) and TRBJ1-5, with a tentative D call TRBD1 (6 bases). Per germline, CDR1 LGHDT and CDR2 YNNKEL (reference sequence). The CDR3 spans 21 residues. Deletions cut 3 bases from V and 3 bases from J, with 30 bases between. CDR3 sequence (DNA): TGTGCCAGCAGCCATCTCCAGCGGGGGAGACAAGTTTCAGGGGACAATCAGCCCCAGCATTTT. Translation: CASSHLQRGRQVSGDNQPQHF.

V usage is TRBV15 and J usage is TRBJ1-6; D uncertain. V lost 0 bases and J 5 bases, leaving 8 bases between the germline ends. From germline, CDR1 is LNHNV and CDR2 YYDKDF (reference sequence). The CDR3 contains 15 residues. The CDR3 loop reads CATSRDVRDNSPLHF. In DNA, the CDR3 is TGTGCCACCAGCAGAGATGTTCGGGATAATTCACCCCTCCACTTT. The full variable domain, rest sourced from reference TRBV15 and TRBJ1-6, is DAMVIQNPRYQVTQFGKPVTLSCSQTLNHNVMYWYQQKSSQAPKLLFHYYDKDFNNEADTPDNFQSRRPNTSFCFLDIRSPGLGDTAMYLCATSRDVRDNSPLHFGNGTRLTVT.

The V and J genes are TRBV7-2 and TRBJ2-1; D may be TRBD2 (6 bases). The V gene lost 5 bases and the J gene lost 0 bases, with 8 bases spanning the gap. The CDR3 extends over 14 amino acids. Germline V lookup: CDR1 SGHTA, CDR2 FQGNSA. The CDR3 region has the DNA TGTGCCAGCAGCCGGGAGAGCTCCTACAATGAGCAGTTCTTC. Translated: CASSRESSYNEQFF. Based on the CDR3 plus reference TRBV7-2 and TRBJ2-1, the full variable domain is GAGVSQSPSNKVTEKGKDVELRCDPISGHTALYWYRQSLGQGLEFLIYFQGNSAPDKSGLPSDRFSAERTGGSVSTLTIQRTQQEDSAVYLCASSRESSYNEQFFGPGTRLTVL.

This chain links TRBV4-3 with TRBJ2-7; TRBD2 aligns across 9 bases. CDR3 length: 16 amino acids. Looked up from germline, CDR1 is LGHNA and CDR2 is YSLEER. V lost 0 bases to trimming and J lost 2 bases; unmatched junction nucleotides: 5. CDR3 amino acids: CASSQDMTSGAYEQYF. CDR3 bases: TGCGCCAGCAGCCAAGATATGACTAGCGGCGCCTACGAGCAGTACTTC.

The table lists this clone with a count of one. V is TRBV5-1 and J is TRBJ2-1; D gene unclear. Trimming pared 0 bases from V and 0 bases from J, leaving 10 bases between. The CDR3 extends over 16 amino acids. Germline V lookup: CDR1 SGHRS, CDR2 YFSETQ. The DNA of the CDR3 is TGCGCCAGCAGCTTGGGAGGCGGTAACTCCTACAATGAGCAGTTCTTC. Translation gives CASSLGGGNSYNEQFF.

V is TRBV7-8 and J is TRBJ1-2; the D gene is possibly TRBD1 (5 bases). The CDR3 runs 13 residues. Looked up from germline, CDR1 is SGHVS and CDR2 is FQNEAQ. Trimming took 1 base from V and 10 from J, leaving 13 bases between them. CDR3 DNA sequence: TGTGCCAGCAGCTTAGACCCTAAGGGGATCTACACCTTC. It yields the protein CASSLDPKGIYTF.

The genes are TRBV2 and TRBJ2-7; TRBD2 might be the D (7 bases). The CDR3 sequence is 15 residues long. CDR1 SNHLY and CDR2 FYNNEI come from the germline V gene. V was clipped by 6 bases and J by 3 bases, with 18 bases between them. The CDR3, as DNA: TGTGCCAGCAGAGAGAGGTCGGGGGGCTTCTACGAGCAGTACTTC. Residues: CASRERSGGFYEQYF. The full variable domain, completed using reference TRBV2 and TRBJ2-7, is EPEVTQTPSHQVTQMGQEVILRCVPISNHLYFYWYRQILGQKVEFLVSFYNNEISEKSEIFDDQFSVERPDGSNFTLKIRSTKLEDSAMYFCASRERSGGFYEQYFGPGTRLTVT.

The gene calls are TRBV10-1 and TRBJ2-5; 7 bases agree with TRBD2. V lost 6 bases and J lost 5; bases outside the gene matches: 9. Germline CDR1 WNHNN, CDR2 SYGVQD (reference sequence). The CDR3 has 14 amino acids. CDR3 sequence (DNA): TGCGCCAGCAGCATGGCGGGAGATATTGAGACCCAGTACTTC. Its translation is CASSMAGDIETQYF.

J is TRBJ1-5 and V is TRBV6-5; D not certain. CDR3 size: 13 residues. Trimming took off 5 bases at V and 3 bases at J, with 8 bases between the two ends. Per germline, CDR1 MNHEY and CDR2 SVGAGI. CDR3 in DNA: TGTGCCAGCAGTCGACAAAACAATCAGCCCCAGCATTTT. Translated, it gives CASSRQNNQPQHF.